Listed below are T cell receptor beta chains from one sample, sequenced in a study of CD8 T cells in ankylosing spondylitis. In TCRdb, the 5' RACE reads were re-called with MiXCR into one record per CDR3 protein. The sample has some 7,600 distinct CDR3 sequences, roughly 8% seen once. The sequencing input was blood, either unsorted or a sorted T cell fraction (not recorded which). These receptors were obtained from a male donor with ankylosing spondylitis or in good health (not recorded which). Both conserved end residues are trimmed from each CDR3.

j_gene | v_gene | CDR3aa
TRBJ1-3 | TRBV9 | ASSKDTSSGNTIY
TRBJ2-3 | TRBV9 | ASSVEGTSGDTQY
TRBJ1-4 | TRBV9 | ASSSGWSEKLF
TRBJ1-1 | TRBV9 | ASSVASVGTEAF
TRBJ2-1 | TRBV9 | ASSVEGVSSCNEQF
TRBJ1-2 | TRBV9 | ASSASGTGGANYGYT
TRBJ1-3 | TRBV9 | ASSVGEGVTAGNTIY
TRBJ2-3 | TRBV9 | ASSGPLAGAVTDTQY
TRBJ1-2 | TRBV9 | ASSVGLGQGAYGYT
TRBJ1-5 | TRBV9 | ASSGGVNQPQH
TRBJ1-5 | TRBV9 | ASSPGGQGQPQH
TRBJ2-1 | TRBV9 | ASSAVGQAGNEQF
TRBJ1-2 | TRBV9 | ASSGGGQAGDYGYT
TRBJ2-2 | TRBV9 | ASSVPTGTGNTGELF
TRBJ2-3 | TRBV9 | ASSAPTVSTDTQY
TRBJ2-3 | TRBV9 | ASTGQTGDTQY
TRBJ2-1 | TRBV9 | ASSATSGGADYNEQF
TRBJ2-3 | TRBV9 | ASRPSGVTDTQY
TRBJ1-1 | TRBV9 | ASSPSPYRDQSTEAF
TRBJ2-1 | TRBV9 | ASSVSPTSGIYNEQF
TRBJ2-5 | TRBV9 | ASSVELAGGPETQY
TRBJ2-1 | TRBV9 | ASSVGIGNEQF
TRBJ2-6 | TRBV9 | ASSDYRGHQAGANVLT
TRBJ2-2 | TRBV9 | ASSVEGARTGELF
TRBJ1-5 | TRBV7-3 | ASSLTPRHQPQH
TRBJ2-1 | TRBV9 | ASSPSGIGGRNEQF
TRBJ2-5 | TRBV9 | ASSARRVGGQETQY
TRBJ2-5 | TRBV9 | ASSVGGQSQETQY
TRBJ2-2 | TRBV9 | ASSGSFTGELF
TRBJ2-1 | TRBV9 | ASSVNAQSGNEQF
TRBJ1-2 | TRBV9 | ASSAGTPYGYT
TRBJ1-2 | TRBV9 | ASSVVSGDGYT
TRBJ2-1 | TRBV9 | ASSVEVNLYNEQF
TRBJ2-4 | TRBV9 | ASSVGRGPKNIQY
TRBJ1-6 | TRBV9 | ASSPTDGSSYNSPLH
TRBJ1-1 | TRBV5-1 | ASGKGGGTEAF
TRBJ1-2 | TRBV9 | ASSVAVNYGYT
TRBJ2-5 | TRBV9 | ASSPGGGTQETQY
TRBJ2-5 | TRBV9 | ASSVAGGLQETQY
TRBJ2-2 | TRBV9 | ASSAGGGQNTGELF
TRBJ2-1 | TRBV9 | ASSVGAGAYNEQF
TRBJ2-3 | TRBV9 | ASRGITDTQY